The text below deals with one TCR beta chain. Repertoires were generated with immunoSEQ multiplex PCR, while TCRdb's copy carries only in-frame clones and drops some. This sample has some 74,000 clones, with 85% to 90% found just once. The CDR3 loop spans 13 amino acids. After removal of 5 bases from V and 5 bases from J, the junction contained 2 bases not matched to a gene. In germline, CDR1 is WNHNN, CDR2 SYGVQD (reference sequence). The source of the sample is a study of OX40 agonist ivuxolimab in advanced cancers. The chain uses TRBV10-1 and TRBJ2-7; 11 nucleotides match TRBD1. Source: CD4+ or CD8+ T cells sorted from blood, taken in a trial of the OX40 agonist ivuxolimab. This sequence originates from an adult with an advanced solid tumor such as melanoma, head and neck, liver or kidney cancer. CDR3 nucleotide sequence: TGCGCCAGCAGTAGGACAGGGGGCGACGAGCAGTACTTC. Translation: CASSRTGGDEQYF.